This TCR beta chain was retrieved from a study of OX40 agonist ivuxolimab in advanced cancers. This table comes from immunoSEQ multiplex PCR, and its TCRdb copy is limited to in-frame clones, with some not included. The table lists 41,000 or so clones, 60% to 80% of them singletons. This clone was observed a single time. The germline V gene encodes CDR1 LNHNV and CDR2 YYDKDF (reference sequence). This CDR3 has 15 amino acids. V lost 4 bases, J lost 3 bases, and 15 bases lay in between. The TCR was taken from an adult with an advanced solid tumor such as melanoma, head and neck, liver or kidney cancer. Material: CD4+ or CD8+ T cells sorted from blood, obtained in a trial of the OX40 agonist ivuxolimab. The gene calls are TRBV15 and TRBJ1-2; a possible D gene is TRBD1 (6 bases). In DNA, the CDR3 is TGTGCCACCAGCATGGGGGAGGGGGTTCACTATGGCTACACCTTC. It encodes CATSMGEGVHYGYTF.